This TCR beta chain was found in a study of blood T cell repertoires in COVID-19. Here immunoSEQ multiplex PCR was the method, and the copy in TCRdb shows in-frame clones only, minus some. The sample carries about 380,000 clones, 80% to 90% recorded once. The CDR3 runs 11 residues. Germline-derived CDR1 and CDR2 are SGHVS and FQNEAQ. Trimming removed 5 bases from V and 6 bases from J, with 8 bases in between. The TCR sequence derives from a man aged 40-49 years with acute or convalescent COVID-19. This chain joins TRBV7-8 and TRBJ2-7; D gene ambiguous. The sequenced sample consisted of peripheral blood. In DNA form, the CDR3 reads TGTGCCAGCAGCCCGTTCGGCGAGCAGTACTTC. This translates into CASSPFGEQYF.